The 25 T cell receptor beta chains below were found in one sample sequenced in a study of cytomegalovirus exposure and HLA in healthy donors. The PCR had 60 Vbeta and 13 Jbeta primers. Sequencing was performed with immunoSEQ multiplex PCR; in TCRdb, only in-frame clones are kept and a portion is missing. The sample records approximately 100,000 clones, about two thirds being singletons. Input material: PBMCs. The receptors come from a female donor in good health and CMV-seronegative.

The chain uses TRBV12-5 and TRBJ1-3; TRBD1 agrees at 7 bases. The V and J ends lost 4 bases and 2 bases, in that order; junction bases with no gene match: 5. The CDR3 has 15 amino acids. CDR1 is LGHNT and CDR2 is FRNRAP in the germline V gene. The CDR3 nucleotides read TGTGCTAGTGGTTGGGGGACAGTGGCTGGAAACACCATATATTTT. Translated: CASGWGTVAGNTIYF.

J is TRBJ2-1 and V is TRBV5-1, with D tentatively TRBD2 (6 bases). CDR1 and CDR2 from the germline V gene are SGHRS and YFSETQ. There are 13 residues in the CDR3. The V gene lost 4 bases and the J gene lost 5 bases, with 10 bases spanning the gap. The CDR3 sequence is CASSGGTDNEQFF. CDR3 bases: TGCGCCAGCAGCGGCGGGACGGACAATGAGCAGTTCTTC.

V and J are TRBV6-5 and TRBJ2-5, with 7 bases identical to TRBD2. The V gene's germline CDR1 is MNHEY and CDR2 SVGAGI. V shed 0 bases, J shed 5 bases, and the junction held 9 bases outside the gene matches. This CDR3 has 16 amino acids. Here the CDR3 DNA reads TGTGCCAGCAGTTACTCTGAAGTGGCGGGAGTTGAGACCCAGTACTTC. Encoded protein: CASSYSEVAGVETQYF.

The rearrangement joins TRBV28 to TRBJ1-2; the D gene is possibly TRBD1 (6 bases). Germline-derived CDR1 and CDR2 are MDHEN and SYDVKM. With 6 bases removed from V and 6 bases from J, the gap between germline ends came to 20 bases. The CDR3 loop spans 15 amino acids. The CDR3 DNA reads TGTGCCAGCAGCCTCACTTTACAGGGCCCAAATGGCTACACCTTC. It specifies CASSLTLQGPNGYTF.

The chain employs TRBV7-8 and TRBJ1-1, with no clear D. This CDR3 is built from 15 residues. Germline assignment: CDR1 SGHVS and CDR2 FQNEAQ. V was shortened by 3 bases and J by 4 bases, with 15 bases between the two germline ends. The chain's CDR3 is CASSFRSRGGTEAFF. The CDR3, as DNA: TGTGCCAGCAGCTTCAGGTCCCGAGGAGGCACTGAAGCTTTCTTT.

Written as DNA, the CDR3 is TGCGCCAGCAGCCTCCCGGCGAGGGAGGGGTCGTCCAAAAACATTCAGTACTTC. It encodes CASSLPAREGSSKNIQYF. The chain has TRBV5-1 and TRBJ2-4; 7 bases agree with TRBD2. The V segment lost 4 bases and the J segment 2 bases; nucleotides outside the gene matches: 15. This CDR3 comprises 18 residues. Germline CDR1 and CDR2: SGHRS and YFSETQ.

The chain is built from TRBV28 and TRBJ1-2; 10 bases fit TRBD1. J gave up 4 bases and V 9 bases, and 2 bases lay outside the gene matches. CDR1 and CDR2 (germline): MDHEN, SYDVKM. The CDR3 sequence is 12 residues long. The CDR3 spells CASWTGGYGYTF. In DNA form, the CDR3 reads TGTGCCAGTTGGACAGGGGGCTATGGCTACACCTTC.

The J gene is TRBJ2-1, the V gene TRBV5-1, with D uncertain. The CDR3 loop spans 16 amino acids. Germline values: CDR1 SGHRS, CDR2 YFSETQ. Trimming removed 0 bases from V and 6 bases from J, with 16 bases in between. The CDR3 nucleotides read TGCGCCAGCAGCTTGGACCCAGGAAGAGTACGCAATGAGCAGTTCTTC. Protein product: CASSLDPGRVRNEQFF.

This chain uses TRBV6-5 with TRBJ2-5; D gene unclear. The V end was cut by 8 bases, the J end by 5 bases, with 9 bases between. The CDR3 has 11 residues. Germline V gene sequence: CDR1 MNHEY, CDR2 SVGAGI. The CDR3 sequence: CASSFQETQYF. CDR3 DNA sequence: TGTGCCAGCTCTTTTCAGGAGACCCAGTACTTC.

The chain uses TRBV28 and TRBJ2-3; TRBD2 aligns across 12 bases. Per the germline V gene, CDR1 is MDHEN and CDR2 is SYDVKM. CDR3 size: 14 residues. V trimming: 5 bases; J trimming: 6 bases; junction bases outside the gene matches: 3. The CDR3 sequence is CASSLAGGRDTQYF. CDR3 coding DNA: TGTGCCAGCAGTCTAGCGGGAGGGAGGGATACGCAGTATTTT.

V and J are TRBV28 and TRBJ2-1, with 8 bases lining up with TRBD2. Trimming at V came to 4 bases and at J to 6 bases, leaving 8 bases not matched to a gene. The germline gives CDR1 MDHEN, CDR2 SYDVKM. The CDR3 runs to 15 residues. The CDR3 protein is CASSSLGLAGNEQFF. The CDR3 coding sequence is TGTGCCAGCAGTTCCCTGGGGCTAGCGGGCAATGAGCAGTTCTTC.

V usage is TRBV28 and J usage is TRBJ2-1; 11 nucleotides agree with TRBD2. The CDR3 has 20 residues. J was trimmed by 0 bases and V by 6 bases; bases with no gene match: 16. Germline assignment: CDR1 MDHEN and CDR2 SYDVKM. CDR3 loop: CASRPLLGLAASSSYNEQFF. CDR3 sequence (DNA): TGTGCCAGCAGGCCTCTCCTGGGACTAGCGGCCTCCAGCTCCTACAATGAGCAGTTCTTC.

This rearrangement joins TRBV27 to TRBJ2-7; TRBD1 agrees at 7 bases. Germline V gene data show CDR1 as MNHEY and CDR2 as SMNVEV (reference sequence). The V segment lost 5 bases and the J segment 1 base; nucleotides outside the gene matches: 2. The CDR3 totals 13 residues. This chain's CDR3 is CASSQTGSYEQYF. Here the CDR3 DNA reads TGTGCCAGCAGTCAGACAGGGTCCTACGAGCAGTACTTC.

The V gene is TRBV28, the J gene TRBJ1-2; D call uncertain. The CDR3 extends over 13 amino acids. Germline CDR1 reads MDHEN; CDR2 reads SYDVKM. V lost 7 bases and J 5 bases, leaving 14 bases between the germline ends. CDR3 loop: CASTSPVQYGYTF. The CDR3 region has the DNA TGTGCCAGCACCTCCCCCGTCCAGTATGGCTACACCTTC.

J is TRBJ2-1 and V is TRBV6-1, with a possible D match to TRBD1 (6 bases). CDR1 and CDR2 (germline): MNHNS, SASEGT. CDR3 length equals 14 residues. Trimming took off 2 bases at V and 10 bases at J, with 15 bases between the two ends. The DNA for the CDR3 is TGTGCCAGCAGTGAACAGGGGCCCTTTAAGGAGCAGTTCTTC. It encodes CASSEQGPFKEQFF.

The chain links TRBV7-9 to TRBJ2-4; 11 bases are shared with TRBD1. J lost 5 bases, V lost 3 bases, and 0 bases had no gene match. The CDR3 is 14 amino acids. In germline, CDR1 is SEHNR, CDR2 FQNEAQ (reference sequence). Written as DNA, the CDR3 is TGTGCCAGCAGCTTGGGACAGGGGGAAAACATTCAGTACTTC. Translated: CASSLGQGENIQYF.

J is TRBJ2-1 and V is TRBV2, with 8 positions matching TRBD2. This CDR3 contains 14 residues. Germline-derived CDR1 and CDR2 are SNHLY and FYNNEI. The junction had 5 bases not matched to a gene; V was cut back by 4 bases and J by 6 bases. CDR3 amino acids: CASSVQRESNEQFF. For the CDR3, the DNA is TGTGCCAGCAGTGTCCAGCGGGAGTCCAATGAGCAGTTCTTC.

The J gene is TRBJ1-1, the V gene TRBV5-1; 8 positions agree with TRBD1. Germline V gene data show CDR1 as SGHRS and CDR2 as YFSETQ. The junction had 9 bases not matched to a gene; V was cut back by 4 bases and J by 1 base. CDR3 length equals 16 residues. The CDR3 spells CASSQMTGTGNTEAFF. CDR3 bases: TGCGCCAGCAGCCAAATGACCGGGACAGGGAACACTGAAGCTTTCTTT. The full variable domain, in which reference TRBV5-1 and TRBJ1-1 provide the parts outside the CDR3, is KAGVTQTPRYLIKTRGQQVTLSCSPISGHRSVSWYQQTPGQGLQFLFEYFSETQRNKGNFPGRFSGRQFSNSRSEMNVSTLELGDSALYLCASSQMTGTGNTEAFFGQGTRLTVV.

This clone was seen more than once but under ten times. The CDR3 is CASRSREGGETQYF. The CDR3 coding sequence is TGTGCCAGTAGGTCGAGGGAGGGTGGAGAGACCCAGTACTTC. The chain carries TRBV19 and TRBJ2-5; TRBD2 matches at 7 bases. The V and J ends lost 6 bases and 4 bases, in that order; junction bases with no gene match: 8. The CDR3 spans 14 residues. The germline gives CDR1 LNHDA, CDR2 SQIVND (reference sequence). Complete variable domain (other parts from reference TRBV19 and TRBJ2-5): DGGITQSPKYLFRKEGQNVTLSCEQNLNHDAMYWYRQDPGQGLRLIYYSQIVNDFQKGDIAEGYSVSREKKESFPLTVTSAQKNPTAFYLCASRSREGGETQYFGPGTRLLVL.

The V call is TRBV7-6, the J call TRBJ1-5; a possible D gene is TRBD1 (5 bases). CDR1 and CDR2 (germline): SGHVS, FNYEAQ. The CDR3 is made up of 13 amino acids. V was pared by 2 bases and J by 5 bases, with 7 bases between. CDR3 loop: CASSLTGDQPQHF. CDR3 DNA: TGTGCCAGCAGCTTAACAGGCGATCAGCCCCAGCATTTT.

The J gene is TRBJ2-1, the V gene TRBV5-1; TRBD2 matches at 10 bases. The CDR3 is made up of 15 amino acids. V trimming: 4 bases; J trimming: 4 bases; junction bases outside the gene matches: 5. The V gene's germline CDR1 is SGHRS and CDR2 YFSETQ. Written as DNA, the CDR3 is TGCGCCAGCAGCCCCCGACTAGCGGGTTACAATGAGCAGTTCTTC. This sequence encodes CASSPRLAGYNEQFF.

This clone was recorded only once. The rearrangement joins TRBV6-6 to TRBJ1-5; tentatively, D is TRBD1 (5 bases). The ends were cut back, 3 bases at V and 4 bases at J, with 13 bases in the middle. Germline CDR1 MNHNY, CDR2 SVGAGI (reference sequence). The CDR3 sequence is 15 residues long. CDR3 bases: TGTGCCAGCAGTTATGAAGGGGCCCCGAATCAGCCCCAGCATTTT. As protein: CASSYEGAPNQPQHF.

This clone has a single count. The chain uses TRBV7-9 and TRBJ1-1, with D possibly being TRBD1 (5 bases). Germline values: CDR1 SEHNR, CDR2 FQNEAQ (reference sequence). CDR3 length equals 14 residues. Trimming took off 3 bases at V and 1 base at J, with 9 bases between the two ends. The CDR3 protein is CASSFGQSNTEAFF. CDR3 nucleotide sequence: TGTGCCAGCAGCTTCGGACAATCGAACACTGAAGCTTTCTTT. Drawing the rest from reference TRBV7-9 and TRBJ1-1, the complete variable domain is DTGVSQNPRHKITKRGQNVTFRCDPISEHNRLYWYRQTLGQGPEFLTYFQNEAQLEKSRLLSDRFSAERPKGSFSTLEIQRTEQGDSAMYLCASSFGQSNTEAFFGQGTRLTVV.

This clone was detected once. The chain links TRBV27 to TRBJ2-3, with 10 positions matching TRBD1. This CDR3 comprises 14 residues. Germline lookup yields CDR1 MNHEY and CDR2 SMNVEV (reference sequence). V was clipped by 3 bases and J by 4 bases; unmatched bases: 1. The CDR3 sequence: CASSFGTGADTQYF. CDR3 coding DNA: TGTGCCAGCAGTTTTGGGACAGGGGCAGATACGCAGTATTTT.

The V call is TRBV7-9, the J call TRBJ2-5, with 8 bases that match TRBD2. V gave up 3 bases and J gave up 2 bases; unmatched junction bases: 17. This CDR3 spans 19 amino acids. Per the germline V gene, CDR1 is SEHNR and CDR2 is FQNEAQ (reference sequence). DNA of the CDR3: TGTGCCAGCAGCTTTAGGGGGACCGGGACTAGTGCGACGCAAGAGACCCAGTACTTC. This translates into CASSFRGTGTSATQETQYF.